Listed below are T cell receptor beta chains from one sample, sequenced in a study of blood T cell repertoires in COVID-19. The assay was immunoSEQ multiplex PCR, and TCRdb's table has in-frame clones only and misses some. The sample records roughly 100,000 clones, 80% to 90% being singletons. The sample was peripheral blood. The receptors stem from a man between 35 and 55 years old with active or convalescent COVID-19. CDR3s include the opening cysteine and the closing phenylalanine or tryptophan. Each record gives: V gene, J gene, clone size, D gene, CDR3 protein, CDR3 DNA. A D gene is named only where the DNA matches it firmly. Where a row states a size, it is once, few, many or the class of an expanded clone; other rows omit it.

TRBV6-2/TRBV6-3,TRBJ2-7,few,TRBD1,CASSYSRQGAPLSYEQYF,TGTGCCAGCAGTTACTCGCGGCAGGGGGCTCCTCTCTCCTACGAGCAGTACTTC
TRBV19,TRBJ2-5,-,TRBD2,CASSMGLAGGQETQYF,TGTGCCAGTAGTATGGGACTAGCGGGGGGGCAAGAGACCCAGTACTTC
TRBV18,TRBJ1-6,once,-,CASSTKGTGYNSPLHF,TGTGCCAGCTCCACCAAGGGTACAGGGTATAATTCACCCCTCCACTTT
TRBV15,TRBJ2-1,-,TRBD2,CATSRSFLAGGVNEQFF,TGTGCCACCAGCAGATCCTTCCTAGCGGGGGGAGTAAATGAGCAGTTCTTC
TRBV6-1,TRBJ1-6,-,-,CASSEWGLNSPLHF,TGTGCCAGCAGTGAGTGGGGGCTCAATTCACCCCTCCACTTT
TRBV27,TRBJ1-2,-,TRBD1,CASKGTHGTGLYGYTF,TGTGCCAGCAAAGGGACCCACGGGACAGGCCTCTATGGCTACACCTTC
TRBV5-4,TRBJ1-1,-,-,CASSLGGTLNTEAFF,TGTGCCAGCAGCTTGGGGGGGACACTGAACACTGAAGCTTTCTTT
TRBV29-1,TRBJ1-4,-,-,CSVQSDNEKLFF,TGCAGCGTTCAAAGCGACAATGAAAAACTGTTTTTT
TRBV25-1,TRBJ2-7,-,TRBD1,CASTPGGTGRKYEQYF,TGTGCCAGCACCCCGGGTGGGACAGGGAGAAAGTACGAGCAGTACTTC
TRBV19,TRBJ2-5,-,TRBD1,CASSIKGAVGETQYF,TGTGCCAGTAGTATCAAGGGGGCGGTTGGAGAGACCCAGTACTTC